This T cell receptor beta chain was documented in a study of T cell repertoires in cytomegalovirus infection. About the research overall: CMV epitopes in the study were HLA-C-restricted (recently identified) and HLA-B-restricted (well studied). Indicated by public TCR beta signatures were CMV infection and matching HLA type.

Notes on the study in general: Within the response measured ex vivo, HLA-C-restricted CMV-specific TCR beta clonotypes were dominant.

TCRdb processed the reads anew with MiXCR; each CDR3 protein has one entry. The table includes approximately 600,000 distinct CDR3 sequences, about 39% detected once. This clonotype was recorded a few times. Its antigen is unidentified. Germline values: CDR1 SGHVS, CDR2 FNYEAQ. V dropped 6 bases and J dropped 6 bases, with 17 bases sitting between them. This CDR3 comprises 14 residues. The sequencing used cultured PBMCs, collected from culture after CMV antigen stimulation. This sequence was found in a human donor in good health (CMV status not recorded). Some clones in this sample may be carry-over from other donors' samples. The chain combines TRBV7-6 with TRBJ1-1; the D is unclear. The CDR3 DNA sequence: TGTGCCAGCAGGATCCCGGCGGGAGAGTCTGAAGCTTTCTTT. Protein: CASRIPAGESEAFF.